This is a list of T cell receptor beta chains from one sample in a study of beta chain features in type 1 diabetes. Generated by immunoSEQ multiplex PCR, the TCRdb table keeps only in-frame clones and is missing some. The table records about half a million clones, 30% of them present only once. Sequencing used naive CD4+ T cells from blood. The receptors originated from a man aged 18 to 35 in good health. The CDR3 runs from the conserved cysteine through the conserved F or W. A D gene is named only where the DNA matches it firmly. Only some rows state a clone size, as once, few, many or a class for expanded clones.

TGTGCCAGCAGCCCCGGGACAGGGAAGAACATTCAGTACTTC,CASSPGTGKNIQYF,TRBJ2-4,TRBV7-9,TRBD1,NA
TGTGCCAGCAGCGTCGCAGGGGGCTCGATCGACGAGCAGTACTTC,CASSVAGGSIDEQYF,TRBJ2-7,TRBV9,TRBD1,NA
TGTGCCAGCAGCTTGACGAGGACACTATATGGCTACACCTTC,CASSLTRTLYGYTF,TRBJ1-2,TRBV5-6,NA,few
TGTGCCAGCAGCGTAGAGTGGGGATCCTACGAGCAGTACTTC,CASSVEWGSYEQYF,TRBJ2-7,TRBV9,NA,few
TGTGCCAGCAGCCCCCGAATCCTTAGCGGGAGCGGCACAGATACGCAGTATTTT,CASSPRILSGSGTDTQYF,TRBJ2-3,TRBV7-9,TRBD2,few
TGTGCCAGCAGCTTCGGGACAGGTAAATCAGCCCAGCATTTT,CASSFGTGKSAQHF,TRBJ1-5,TRBV7-2,TRBD1,NA
TGCAGTGCTCAAAGGGGTTACGAGCAGTACTTC,CSAQRGYEQYF,TRBJ2-7,TRBV20-1,NA,NA
TGTGCCACCACTCAAGCCACTGAAGCTTTCTTT,CATTQATEAFF,TRBJ1-1,TRBV19,NA,NA
TGTGCCATCAGTGGAAACGGCTACACTGAAGCTTTCTTT,CAISGNGYTEAFF,TRBJ1-1,TRBV10-3,NA,few
TGTGCCTGGAGTTTCGCAGATACGCAGTATTTT,CAWSFADTQYF,TRBJ2-3,TRBV30,NA,NA
TGTGCCTCAAACAGGGAGTCCTATGGCTACACCTTC,CASNRESYGYTF,TRBJ1-2,TRBV30,NA,NA
TGTGCCAGCAGCTCAGAAGGAGGAGTCAACACAGATACGCAGTATTTT,CASSSEGGVNTDTQYF,TRBJ2-3,TRBV7-9,NA,NA
TGTGCCAGCAGCTTAGTGCCCTCCCAGGCAGGGTGGGTCTATGGCTACACCTTC,CASSLVPSQAGWVYGYTF,TRBJ1-2,TRBV7-9,NA,NA
TGTGCCAGCAGTTTAAGAGATACGCAGTATTTT,CASSLRDTQYF,TRBJ2-3,TRBV28,NA,few
TGTGCCAGCAGCTTAGCCGGACAGGCCACAGATACGCAGTATTTT,CASSLAGQATDTQYF,TRBJ2-3,TRBV7-9,TRBD1,NA
TGTGCCGGGCTAGCGGGCAGCACAGATACGCAGTATTTT,CAGLAGSTDTQYF,TRBJ2-3,TRBV30,TRBD2,NA
TGTGCCACCAGCAAATGGCCAGGCCAGCGAGAGCAGTACTTC,CATSKWPGQREQYF,TRBJ2-7,TRBV15,NA,NA
TGTGCCAGCAGTTTCCGACGGGGTGAGCAGTTCTTC,CASSFRRGEQFF,TRBJ2-1,TRBV28,NA,NA
TGCAGCGTTGAGGGAGGACAGGACTATGGCTACACCTTC,CSVEGGQDYGYTF,TRBJ1-2,TRBV29-1,TRBD1,NA
TGCAGCGTTGTGGGGTTACAAGAGACCCAGTACTTC,CSVVGLQETQYF,TRBJ2-5,TRBV29-1,NA,NA
TGTGCCAGCAGTTACCCCGACCCGGGAGGCTATGGCTACACCTTC,CASSYPDPGGYGYTF,TRBJ1-2,TRBV6-5,NA,NA
TGCGCCAGCAGCTTGGGACAGGGGTTTGAGCATGAGCAGTTCTTC,CASSLGQGFEHEQFF,TRBJ2-1,TRBV5-1,TRBD1,NA
TGTGCCAGCAGCGTAGTTGGTAGTACAGATACGCAGTATTTT,CASSVVGSTDTQYF,TRBJ2-3,TRBV9,NA,NA
TGTGCCAGCAGTTCCCTTCACAGGGGAAACACCGGGGAGCTGTTTTTT,CASSSLHRGNTGELFF,TRBJ2-2,TRBV2,TRBD1,NA
TGTGCCAGTACTTTGAGACTAGCCCCCTACAATGAGCAGTTCTTC,CASTLRLAPYNEQFF,TRBJ2-1,TRBV19,TRBD2,NA